This T cell receptor (beta chain) derives from a study of blood T cells in healthy people across ages. It was about 9.4 milliliters of peripheral blood that were drawn from each donor. The V segment lost 2 bases and the J segment 8 bases; nucleotides outside the gene matches: 14. The V gene's germline CDR1 is MDHEN and CDR2 SYDVKM. The CDR3 runs to 16 residues. Using a J-beta primer mix together with a sample-barcoded 5' primer, a second PCR was run for roughly 6 to 12 cycles. TCRdb independently ran MiXCR on the 5' RACE reads; one entry per CDR3 protein. The data hold about 780,000 distinct CDR3 sequences, with more than 25% observed a single time. The same data also contributed to another study, on T cells of mothers and their children.

V gene TRBV28 combines with J gene TRBJ2-7, with 8 bases fitting TRBD1. The specimen sequenced was blood. This sequence originates from a boy aged 5-17 years in good health. In nucleotides, the CDR3 is TGTGCCAGCAGTTTACTTCCGGGACAGGACGCTAACCAGCAGTACTTC. Its translation: CASSLLPGQDANQQYF.